This is a list of T cell receptor beta chains from one sample in a study of T cell changes during pregnancy in multiple sclerosis. This table comes from immunoSEQ multiplex PCR, and its TCRdb copy is limited to in-frame clones, with some not included. Of some 76,000 clones in the sample, around 90% were seen once. Specimen: CD4+ T cells from peripheral blood mononuclear cells, collected after pregnancy. All receptors come from a female donor with multiple sclerosis, enrolled in a pregnancy study. CDR3s leave out the opening cysteine and the closing phenylalanine or tryptophan. Fields, in order: D gene, V gene, J gene, CDR3 protein. A D gene is named only where the DNA matches it firmly.

d_call: -
v_call: TRBV28
j_call: TRBJ2-2
cdr3_aa: ASGVGGDRHLGELF

d_call: TRBD2
v_call: TRBV9
j_call: TRBJ2-3
cdr3_aa: ASSNSGGVSTDTQY

d_call: TRBD1
v_call: TRBV19
j_call: TRBJ2-7
cdr3_aa: ASSHSGTAPYEQY

d_call: -
v_call: TRBV11-2
j_call: TRBJ2-7
cdr3_aa: ASSLDRSRGYEQY

d_call: -
v_call: TRBV19
j_call: TRBJ1-3
cdr3_aa: ASSIRGKFSGNTIY

d_call: TRBD2
v_call: TRBV11-2
j_call: TRBJ2-4
cdr3_aa: ASSLGTSSTQY

d_call: TRBD1
v_call: TRBV28
j_call: TRBJ2-1
cdr3_aa: ASSLRGTGGSYNEQF

d_call: -
v_call: TRBV2
j_call: TRBJ1-1
cdr3_aa: ASSVEKGGTEAF

d_call: -
v_call: TRBV2
j_call: TRBJ1-2
cdr3_aa: ATATGFAYGYT

d_call: TRBD1
v_call: TRBV9
j_call: TRBJ1-2
cdr3_aa: ASSVAGTGGANLKDGYT

d_call: TRBD2
v_call: TRBV9
j_call: TRBJ2-3
cdr3_aa: ASSVFAGGFTDTQY

d_call: -
v_call: TRBV6-5
j_call: TRBJ1-2
cdr3_aa: ASSYFAGAYGYT

d_call: -
v_call: TRBV30
j_call: TRBJ2-7
cdr3_aa: AWSVRHRLGEQY

d_call: -
v_call: TRBV9
j_call: TRBJ2-2
cdr3_aa: ASSVQISSNTGELF

d_call: TRBD2
v_call: TRBV28
j_call: TRBJ2-7
cdr3_aa: ASRSLGSGREEGYEQY

d_call: -
v_call: TRBV2
j_call: TRBJ1-1
cdr3_aa: ASSERTGENTEAF

d_call: TRBD1
v_call: TRBV5-1
j_call: TRBJ1-3
cdr3_aa: ASSGRTGTGNTIY

d_call: -
v_call: TRBV29-1
j_call: TRBJ1-4
cdr3_aa: SAVTVTEKLF

d_call: -
v_call: TRBV30
j_call: TRBJ1-1
cdr3_aa: AWSPERSTEAF

d_call: TRBD2
v_call: TRBV7-8
j_call: TRBJ2-7
cdr3_aa: ASSSGLADKQY

d_call: TRBD1
v_call: TRBV30
j_call: TRBJ1-2
cdr3_aa: AYNFWGQGNYGYT

d_call: TRBD1
v_call: TRBV12-5
j_call: TRBJ1-2
cdr3_aa: ASAVQGATYGYT

d_call: TRBD1
v_call: TRBV7-2
j_call: TRBJ1-4
cdr3_aa: ASSLYRGANEKLF

d_call: TRBD1
v_call: TRBV5-8
j_call: TRBJ1-1
cdr3_aa: ASSPGQWNTEAF

d_call: TRBD2
v_call: TRBV19
j_call: TRBJ2-3
cdr3_aa: ASSVGTSGAADTQY

d_call: -
v_call: TRBV10-2
j_call: TRBJ2-1
cdr3_aa: ASSPVLGGEQF

d_call: TRBD1
v_call: TRBV6-1
j_call: TRBJ2-5
cdr3_aa: ASTWTGGETQY

d_call: -
v_call: TRBV5-1
j_call: TRBJ2-2
cdr3_aa: ASSLAGGTGELF

d_call: -
v_call: TRBV4-2
j_call: TRBJ2-4
cdr3_aa: ASSQDLGDVAKNIQY

d_call: TRBD2
v_call: TRBV7-6
j_call: TRBJ2-1
cdr3_aa: ASSLVGGDYYNEQF

d_call: -
v_call: TRBV27
j_call: TRBJ1-3
cdr3_aa: ASSLGPSSGNTIY

d_call: TRBD1
v_call: TRBV27
j_call: TRBJ2-1
cdr3_aa: ASSLLGRQGGNEQF

d_call: TRBD1
v_call: TRBV6-5
j_call: TRBJ1-6
cdr3_aa: ASSGQGGNSPLH

d_call: -
v_call: TRBV6-1
j_call: TRBJ1-4
cdr3_aa: AIVATNEKLF

d_call: -
v_call: TRBV5-1
j_call: TRBJ2-7
cdr3_aa: ASSFRVGDEQY

d_call: -
v_call: TRBV6-6
j_call: TRBJ2-2
cdr3_aa: ASSDRMNTGELF

d_call: TRBD1
v_call: TRBV6-1
j_call: TRBJ2-7
cdr3_aa: ASTRTGGDEQY

d_call: TRBD1
v_call: TRBV7-3
j_call: TRBJ1-1
cdr3_aa: ASSLTGQGVEEAF

d_call: -
v_call: TRBV28
j_call: TRBJ2-7
cdr3_aa: ASRLGTSWEQY

d_call: TRBD1
v_call: TRBV7-9
j_call: TRBJ2-7
cdr3_aa: ASSLEAGGGLRQY

d_call: TRBD1
v_call: TRBV27
j_call: TRBJ1-2
cdr3_aa: ASSFRTGGTT

d_call: -
v_call: TRBV18
j_call: TRBJ1-4
cdr3_aa: ASSPRTGLDEKLF

d_call: -
v_call: TRBV6-1
j_call: TRBJ2-1
cdr3_aa: ASSEASSYNEQF

d_call: -
v_call: TRBV5-1
j_call: TRBJ2-1
cdr3_aa: ASSLANRENEQF

d_call: -
v_call: TRBV6-1
j_call: TRBJ1-2
cdr3_aa: ASSEALRGLGANYGYT

d_call: -
v_call: TRBV6-5
j_call: TRBJ1-6
cdr3_aa: ASSYKGRNSPLH

d_call: TRBD2
v_call: TRBV19
j_call: TRBJ2-1
cdr3_aa: ASSIAGGSYNEQF

d_call: -
v_call: TRBV7-9
j_call: TRBJ1-2
cdr3_aa: ASSLAGDMGGYT

d_call: -
v_call: TRBV7-2
j_call: TRBJ2-3
cdr3_aa: ASNTPGAGAGDTQY

d_call: TRBD1
v_call: TRBV5-1
j_call: TRBJ2-1
cdr3_aa: ASSGDHGTGRYNEQF